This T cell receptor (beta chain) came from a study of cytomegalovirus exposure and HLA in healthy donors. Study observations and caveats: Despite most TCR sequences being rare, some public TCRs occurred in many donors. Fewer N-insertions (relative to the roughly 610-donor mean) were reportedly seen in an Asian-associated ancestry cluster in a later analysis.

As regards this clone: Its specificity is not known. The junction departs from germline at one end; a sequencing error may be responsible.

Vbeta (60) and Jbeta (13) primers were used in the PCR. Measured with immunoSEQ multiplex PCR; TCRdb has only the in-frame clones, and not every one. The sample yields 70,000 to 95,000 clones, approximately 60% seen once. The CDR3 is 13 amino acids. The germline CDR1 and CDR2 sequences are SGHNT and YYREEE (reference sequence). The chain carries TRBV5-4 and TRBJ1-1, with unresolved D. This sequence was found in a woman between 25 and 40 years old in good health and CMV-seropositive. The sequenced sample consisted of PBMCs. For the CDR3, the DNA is TGCGCCAGCAGCCAGTCAGGAAACACTGAAGCTTTCTTT. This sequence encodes CASSQSGNTEAFF.